The clone carrying this TCR beta chain was picked up a small number of times. Its antigen is undetermined. The record originates from a study of cytomegalovirus exposure and HLA in healthy donors. Study overall: As an earlier analysis found, about 200 million T cells yielded about 120 million unique TCR beta sequences. From HLA-typed donors, an early data release held tens of millions of unique TCRs.

This CDR3 has 20 amino acids. Both 60 Vbeta primers and 13 Jbeta primers went into the PCR. The repertoire was sequenced with immunoSEQ multiplex PCR; TCRdb's copy has only in-frame clones and lacks some. The sample comprises 75,000 to 80,000 clones, roughly 82% of which are singletons, and 9% to 14% rests with the top ten. Study-level findings and limits: With later analysis, a missense DCLRE1C variant became linked to TCR beta V- and J-gene trimming.

V is TRBV21-1 and J is TRBJ2-2; the D call TRBD2 from the table was never checked on the DNA. TRBV21-1 is designated a pseudogene. This clonotype was sampled from a male donor in good health and CMV-seropositive. The sample taken for sequencing was PBMCs. CDR3: CASSKAPPKERETYTGELFF. The DNA of the CDR3 is TGTGCCAGCAGCAAAGCGCCCCCGAAGGAGCGGGAGACCTACACCGGGGAGCTGTTTTTT.